This TCR beta chain derives from a study of shared clonotypes between healthy human individuals. Study-wide points: Naive subsets typically showed greater estimated richness than memory subsets.

CD45RO-negative CD8 cells positively selected for CCR7 made up the naive population, which excluded terminally differentiated effector memory CD45RA+ cells. The donor cohort consisted entirely of Caucasian adults residing in Nashville, Tennessee. Deep was the level used in running the assay. The material for each subset, its genomic DNA, was split evenly across several immunoSEQ plates. The repertoire was sequenced with immunoSEQ multiplex PCR; TCRdb's copy has only in-frame clones and lacks some. The sample lists about 2.2 million clones; around 93% were seen once. As to this clone: What it binds is not known.

Between the trimmed V and J ends, which lost 3 bases and 0 bases, there was a span of 12 bases. The CDR3 covers 14 residues. The germline V gene encodes CDR1 SQVTM and CDR2 ANQGSEA. The source is a man younger than 30 in good health. Some clones in this sample may be carry-over from other donors' samples. Sequenced: naive CD8+ T cells from PBMCs. This rearrangement joins TRBV29-1 to TRBJ2-7; D possibly matches TRBD1 or TRBD2 (6 bases each). This chain's CDR3 is CSVDERGASYEQYF. In DNA, the CDR3 is TGCAGCGTTGATGAGAGGGGGGCCTCCTACGAGCAGTACTTC.